This TCR beta chain was profiled in a study of cytomegalovirus exposure and HLA in healthy donors. General observations from the study: TCR beta V segments were, for the most part, productive about 87% or about 30% of the time in an earlier analysis. The study listed under 200 cytomegalovirus-associated TCR beta chains. V- and J-gene trimming of TCR beta was linked (in a later analysis) to a missense DCLRE1C variant. Most sequenced TCRs were rare (though some public TCRs occurred in many donors).

PCR amplification relied on 60 Vbeta primers (plus 13 Jbeta primers). Method: immunoSEQ multiplex PCR; TCRdb's copy keeps in-frame clones and lacks some. The data hold about 130,000 clones, with about 11% observed a single time. The CDR3 contains 15 residues. Per germline, CDR1 MNHEY and CDR2 SVGAGI. The V end was cut by 4 bases, the J end by 6 bases, with 19 bases between. This clone came up a few times. Its antigen is currently unknown. The sequence was obtained from a woman in her late teens or twenties in good health and CMV-seropositive. Sequencing was performed on PBMCs. This chain links TRBV6-5 with TRBJ2-7; maybe TRBD2 (5 bases). The CDR3 sequence is CASSFHKDTGGEQYF. CDR3 nucleotide sequence: TGTGCCAGCAGTTTTCATAAAGATACCGGAGGCGAGCAGTACTTC.